Shown below are 16 T cell receptor beta chains from a single sample sequenced in a study of beta chain features in type 1 diabetes. Notes on the study in general: Among patients with Type 1 diabetes, TCRB CDR3s were moderately but significantly shorter in every one of the four CD4+ subsets.

Every bit of the isolated RNA underwent reverse transcription, so sequencing read expressed TCRB transcripts. Libraries were prepared by immunoSEQ multiplex PCR; TCRdb keeps only in-frame clonotypes and omits some of them. The sample contains some 27,000 clones, 65% of which appear only once. Their recognized antigens are unknown. Specimen: Tregs from blood. These receptor sequences come from a woman in her 30s with type 1 diabetes.

This clone was picked up a small number of times. The chain combines TRBV7-3 with TRBJ2-1, with D hard to call. Trimming shortened V by 5 bases and J by 0 bases, and 11 bases separated the two germline ends. This CDR3 region has 15 residues. Germline CDR1 reads SGHTA; CDR2 reads FQGTGA. This CDR3 is CASSKSESSYNEQFF. The CDR3 coding sequence is TGTGCCAGCAGCAAAAGCGAAAGCTCCTACAATGAGCAGTTCTTC.

V and J are TRBV18 and TRBJ2-2, with TRBD1 identical over 9 bases. Germline assignment: CDR1 KGHSH and CDR2 LQKENI. The CDR3 runs 15 residues. V was clipped by 4 bases and J by 3 bases; unmatched bases: 3. This CDR3 reads CASSLDRGHTGELFF. The CDR3 DNA is TGTGCCAGCTCACTGGACAGGGGACACACCGGGGAGCTGTTTTTT.

This clone was seen more than once but under ten times. The chain recombines TRBV10-3 with TRBJ1-1; D uncertain. Trimming cost V 3 bases and J 0 bases, with 5 bases left between them. This CDR3 contains 13 residues. Looked up from germline, CDR1 is ENHRY and CDR2 is SYGVKD. The CDR3 sequence is CAISETLNTEAFF. The CDR3 nucleotides read TGTGCCATCAGTGAAACTTTGAACACTGAAGCTTTCTTT.

The CDR3 loop is CASSSNPGGDRVYEQYF. The DNA for the CDR3 is TGTGCCAGCAGCTCAAACCCCGGGGGGGACAGGGTCTACGAGCAGTACTTC. The genes are TRBV11-2 and TRBJ2-7; D is perhaps TRBD1 (9 bases). This CDR3 has 17 residues. CDR1 and CDR2 (germline): SGHAT, FQNNGV. Trimming stripped 4 bases from V and 3 bases from J, with 22 bases between. Based on the CDR3 plus reference TRBV11-2 and TRBJ2-7, the full variable domain is EAGVAQSPRYKIIEKRQSVAFWCNPISGHATLYWYQQILGQGPKLLIQFQNNGVVDDSQLPKDRFSAERLKGVDSTLKIQPAKLEDSAVYLCASSSNPGGDRVYEQYFGPGTRLTVT.

The V gene is TRBV5-1, the J gene TRBJ2-7; weak D call: TRBD2 (6 bases). The CDR3 contains 15 residues. The germline CDR1 and CDR2 sequences are SGHRS and YFSETQ. V lost 4 bases and J lost 0, with 14 bases in between. For the CDR3, the DNA is TGCGCCAGCAGCACCGGCCAGACTAGCTCCTACGAGCAGTACTTC. Protein sequence: CASSTGQTSSYEQYF.

The J gene is TRBJ2-7, the V gene TRBV6-1, with a tentative D call TRBD2 (5 bases). Trimming left V 7 bases short and J 6 bases short, with 13 bases between. The length of the CDR3 is 12 residues. Germline CDR1 MNHNS, CDR2 SASEGT. The chain's CDR3 is CASMRVSGEQYF. The CDR3 DNA reads as TGTGCCAGCATGAGGGTTTCGGGCGAGCAGTACTTC.

The CDR3 DNA sequence: TGTGCCAGCAGCCTCGGGACTAACACCGGGGAGCTGTTTTTT. Its translation: CASSLGTNTGELFF. This rearrangement joins TRBV7-8 to TRBJ2-2; tentatively, D is TRBD2 (6 bases). V was clipped by 5 bases and J by 2 bases, with 9 bases between them. CDR1 is SGHVS and CDR2 is FQNEAQ in the germline V gene. CDR3 length: 14 residues.

The chain combines TRBV28 with TRBJ1-5; no definite D call. Germline loops: CDR1 MDHEN, CDR2 SYDVKM. Trimming removed 3 bases at V and 4 bases at J, with 10 bases between. This CDR3 region has 14 residues. In DNA, the CDR3 is TGTGCCAGCAGTTTTGCAGGTGGGAATCAGCCCCAGCATTTT. It encodes CASSFAGGNQPQHF. Looking up the rest from reference TRBV28 and TRBJ1-5 gives the full variable domain: DVKVTQSSRYLVKRTGEKVFLECVQDMDHENMFWYRQDPGLGLRLIYFSYDVKMKEKGDIPEGYSVSREKKERFSLILESASTNQTSMYLCASSFAGGNQPQHFGDGTRLSIL.

This clone was observed a handful of times. This chain uses TRBV29-1 with TRBJ2-1; 12 positions agree with TRBD2. This CDR3 contains 16 residues. J lost 2 bases, V lost 6 bases, and 8 bases had no gene match. Per the germline V gene, CDR1 is SQVTM and CDR2 is ANQGSEA. The CDR3 nucleotides are TGCAGCGTCCAAGGACTAGCGGGATTTCCCTACAATGAGCAGTTCTTC. The encoded protein is CSVQGLAGFPYNEQFF.

The chain carries TRBV12-5 and TRBJ2-5; 7 bases align to TRBD1. With V trimmed by 7 bases and J by 3 bases, 5 bases remained unmatched. The CDR3 sequence is 13 residues long. Germline lookup yields CDR1 LGHNT and CDR2 FRNRAP. The CDR3 sequence is CASVKGTEETQYF. In DNA, the CDR3 is TGTGCTAGTGTTAAAGGGACAGAAGAGACCCAGTACTTC.

This clone was found once. The rearrangement links TRBV29-1 to TRBJ2-3; D call uncertain. This CDR3 has 13 residues. The V gene lost 3 bases and the J gene lost 0 bases, with 7 bases spanning the gap. Per germline, CDR1 SQVTM and CDR2 ANQGSEA. This CDR3 is CSVDTGSTDTQYF. The CDR3 DNA follows: TGCAGCGTTGATACGGGTAGCACAGATACGCAGTATTTT.

The chain carries TRBV30 and TRBJ2-2; D gene unclear. The germline V and J ends were trimmed by 3 bases and 7 bases, with 9 bases remaining between them. Germline lookup yields CDR1 GTSNPN and CDR2 SVGIG (reference sequence). This CDR3 region has 12 residues. CDR3 protein: CAWSKQIGELFF. The CDR3 bases are TGTGCCTGGAGCAAACAGATCGGGGAGCTGTTTTTT.

This clone was counted once. The rearrangement uses TRBV7-9 and TRBJ2-3; 7 bases match TRBD2. The V gene end was trimmed by 7 bases and the J gene end by 1 base; junction bases not matched to a gene: 5. This CDR3 is 14 amino acids long. Germline V gene lookup returns CDR1 SEHNR and CDR2 FQNEAQ (reference sequence). This chain's CDR3 is CASKSAGGTDTQYF. In nucleotides, the CDR3 is TGTGCCAGCAAGTCGGCGGGGGGCACAGATACGCAGTATTTT.

This clone was seen only a few times. This CDR3 is CASSLVGLTYEQYF. Here the CDR3 DNA reads TGCGCCAGCAGCTTGGTGGGCCTGACCTACGAGCAGTACTTC. V and J are TRBV5-1 and TRBJ2-7; D unclear. CDR3 size: 14 residues. The V end lost 0 bases, the J end lost 2 bases, and 9 bases lay between the germline ends. Per germline, CDR1 SGHRS and CDR2 YFSETQ.

In this sample, this clone turned up a few times. The V gene is TRBV5-6, the J gene TRBJ1-1; 8 positions match TRBD1. CDR1 is SGHDT and CDR2 is YYEEEE in the germline V gene. Trimming removed 1 base from V and 2 bases from J; junction bases left unmatched: 4. The length of the CDR3 is 15 residues. CDR3 sequence: CASSLIQGANTEAFF. In DNA form, the CDR3 reads TGTGCCAGCAGCTTGATTCAGGGGGCAAACACTGAAGCTTTCTTT.

This chain links TRBV19 with TRBJ2-1, with a tentative D call TRBD2 (5 bases). Germline V gene data show CDR1 as LNHDA and CDR2 as SQIVND (reference sequence). The V gene lost 8 bases and the J gene lost 0 bases, with 11 bases spanning the gap. This CDR3 comprises 14 residues. As DNA, the CDR3 is TGTGCCAGTGCTATAGCGTACTCCTACAATGAGCAGTTCTTC. Protein: CASAIAYSYNEQFF.